Below, 9 T cell receptor beta chains from the same sample are listed, as sequenced in a study of T cell repertoires in cytomegalovirus infection. TCRdb ran MiXCR on the reads and lists one entry per CDR3 protein. The data contain about 890,000 distinct CDR3 sequences, less than 40% of them seen just once; the ten biggest clones take up about 14%. For these TCRs, the target antigens are not known. The starting material was cultured CD8+ T cells from PBMCs, obtained from culture after CMV antigen stimulation. These receptors were obtained from a human donor in good health (CMV status not recorded). Some clones in this sample may be carry-over from other donors' samples.

This clonotype appeared a few times. The chain combines TRBV10-3 with TRBJ2-6; possibly TRBD2 for D (5 bases). Looked up from germline, CDR1 is ENHRY and CDR2 is SYGVKD. CDR3 length equals 15 residues. V was shortened by 0 bases and J by 3 bases, with 6 bases between the two germline ends. The CDR3 protein is CAISESGDGANVLTF. The DNA for the CDR3 is TGTGCCATCAGTGAGTCCGGGGATGGGGCCAACGTCCTGACTTTC.

This clonotype was found a few times. J is TRBJ1-2 and V is TRBV6-1; possible D gene TRBD1, 5 bases. The CDR3 extends over 13 amino acids. In germline, CDR1 is MNHNS, CDR2 SASEGT. Trimming removed 5 bases at V and 5 bases at J, with 12 bases between. The CDR3 DNA reads TGTGCCAGCAGTTTTGAGGGGTTTTATGGCTACACCTTC. Translated: CASSFEGFYGYTF.

The chain links TRBV19 to TRBJ2-3; D call uncertain. The V end lost 2 bases, the J end lost 6 bases, and 15 bases lay between the germline ends. The germline gives CDR1 LNHDA, CDR2 SQIVND (reference sequence). The CDR3 is 15 residues long. The CDR3 is CASSIIGIWPDTQYF. CDR3 DNA: TGTGCCAGTAGTATAATCGGCATCTGGCCGGATACGCAGTATTTT.

This clonotype was observed a few times. This chain joins TRBV2 and TRBJ2-3, with TRBD2 matching 9 bases. The CDR3 length is 15 residues. Trimming removed 6 bases from V and 5 bases from J; junction bases left unmatched: 9. CDR1 and CDR2 (germline): SNHLY, FYNNEI. The CDR3 loop reads CASSPLAGRRDTQYF. In DNA, the CDR3 is TGTGCCAGCAGCCCTCTAGCGGGGAGAAGAGATACGCAGTATTTT. Supplemented by reference TRBV2 and TRBJ2-3, the full variable domain reads EPEVTQTPSHQVTQMGQEVILRCVPISNHLYFYWYRQILGQKVEFLVSFYNNEISEKSEIFDDQFSVERPDGSNFTLKIRSTKLEDSAMYFCASSPLAGRRDTQYFGPGTRLTVL.

This clonotype was detected only a few times. The gene calls are TRBV5-8 and TRBJ1-5; 7 bases are a match to TRBD1. The V segment lost 1 base and the J segment 0 bases; nucleotides outside the gene matches: 7. This CDR3 region has 17 residues. CDR1 SGHTS and CDR2 YDEGEE come from the germline V gene. Written as DNA, the CDR3 is TGTGCCAGCAGCTTGAGAGGAGGGGGCTTTAGCAATCAGCCCCAGCATTTT. It is translated as CASSLRGGGFSNQPQHF. The full variable domain, in which reference TRBV5-8 and TRBJ1-5 provide the parts outside the CDR3, is EAGVTQSPTHLIKTRGQQATLRCSPISGHTSVYWYQQALGLGLQFLLWYDEGEERNRGNFPPRFSGRQFPNYSSELNVNALELEDSALYLCASSLRGGGFSNQPQHFGDGTRLSIL.

Worth noting for this clonotype: This may arise from a read error, as a much more abundant clone is one base away. The chain's CDR3 is CVSSPVGGGVPNEQFF. CDR3 DNA: TGTGTCAGCAGCCCAGTGGGCGGGGGGGTCCCCAATGAGCAGTTCTTC. This sequence joins TRBV7-6 and TRBJ2-1, with TRBD2 matching over 9 bases. This CDR3 has 16 amino acids. Germline V CDR1 and CDR2: SGHVS, FNYEAQ.

The V call is TRBV7-6, the J call TRBJ2-7; the D is unclear. Per germline, CDR1 SGHVS and CDR2 FNYEAQ. With 5 bases removed from V and 2 bases from J, the gap between germline ends came to 13 bases. The CDR3 is made up of 14 amino acids. This chain's CDR3 is CASSGRQSTYEQYF. The CDR3 DNA sequence: TGTGCCAGCAGCGGCAGGCAGTCAACCTACGAGCAGTACTTC.

This clonotype was recorded only once. The rearrangement joins TRBV16 to TRBJ2-7; D gene ambiguous. V was cut by 3 bases and J by 3 bases, with 6 bases left in between. The CDR3 extends over 12 amino acids. Per germline, CDR1 KGHSY and CDR2 FQNENV. This CDR3 reads CASSHKFYEQYV. In nucleotides, the CDR3 is TGTGCCAGCAGCCACAAATTCTACGAGCAGTACGTC.

Notes on this clonotype: This may stem from a read error, because a much larger clone lies one nucleotide away. V usage is TRBV7-8 and J usage is TRBJ2-5, with D possibly matching TRBD1 (6 bases). Germline CDR1 reads SGHVS; CDR2 reads FQNEAQ. The CDR3 runs to 17 residues. V was cut by 1 base and J by 7 bases, with 22 bases left in between. CDR3 sequence reads: CASSLDISRQADGTQYF. In DNA form, the CDR3 reads TGTGCCAGCAGCTTAGATATTTCGAGACAGGCGGACGGGACCCAGTACTTC. Full variable domain (outside the CDR3, taken from reference TRBV7-8 and TRBJ2-5): GAGVSQSPRYKVAKRGQDVALRCDPISGHVSLFWYQQALGQGPEFLTYFQNEAQLDKSGLPSDRFFAERPEGSVSTLKIQRTQQEDSAVYLCASSLDISRQADGTQYFGPGTRLLVL.